This T cell receptor (beta chain) stems from a study of breast tumors, draining lymph nodes, adjacent tissues. This clonotype is termed medium-sized (0.01 to 0.1%). V was clipped by 4 bases and J by 6 bases, with 13 bases between them. CDR1 is SNHLY, CDR2 FYNNEI, per germline. The CDR3 runs 13 residues. TCRdb used MiXCR to reprocess the multiplex PCR reads, holding one entry per CDR3 protein. There are more than 15,000 distinct CDR3 sequences in the sample; roughly 60% occur only once, and under 25% lies in the top ten. The genes are TRBV2 and TRBJ2-7; tentative D call: TRBD1 (5 bases). The material sequenced was tumor-adjacent breast tissue. The clonotype comes from a female donor with breast cancer. Some clones in this sample may be carry-over from other donors' samples. CDR3 amino acids: CASSGVRAGEQYF. CDR3 nucleotide sequence: TGTGCCAGCAGTGGTGTCAGGGCAGGCGAGCAGTACTTC.